A single sample is the source of the 21 T cell receptor beta chains below, sequenced in a study of cytomegalovirus exposure and HLA in healthy donors (dated by TCRdb to about 2017). Library preparation was by the immunoSEQ multiplex PCR assay. For the multiplex PCR, a mixture combining 60 forward primers for TCR Vbeta segments and 13 reverse primers for TCR Jbeta segments was used. The source is immuneACCESS, and TCRdb retained only in-frame sequences with V and J called. Part of the clones is not carried over; for the studies checked, unresolved V genes explain less than half of this, and the remainder is unexplained. The sample table includes around 200,000 clones. The ten largest clones represent approximately 0.8% of the sample. Sequencing was performed on PBMCs. The receptor set was obtained from a woman under 30 in good health and CMV-seropositive.

The chain joins TRBV9 to TRBJ2-2, with 8 bases fitting TRBD2. J gave up 4 bases and V 2 bases, and 7 bases lay outside the gene matches. Germline loops: CDR1 SGDLS, CDR2 YYNGEE. This CDR3 contains 16 residues. CDR3 sequence (DNA): TGTGCCAGCAGCGTTCAAGCGGGAGTGAGCACCGGGGAGCTGTTTTTT. Protein sequence: CASSVQAGVSTGELFF.

The chain recombines TRBV15 with TRBJ2-5; no definite D call. Per the germline V gene, CDR1 is LNHNV and CDR2 is YYDKDF (reference sequence). The CDR3 has 15 amino acids. V lost 1 base to trimming and J lost 3 bases, with 12 bases between them. The CDR3 coding sequence is TGTGCCACCAGCAGAGCCCCGCGAGCTGAAGAGACCCAGTACTTC. It codes for CATSRAPRAEETQYF.

The chain is built from TRBV10-1 and TRBJ1-4; the match to TRBD1 covers 7 bases. V shed 11 bases and J 7 bases; nucleotides not matched to a gene: 10. The CDR3 has 13 amino acids. Per germline, CDR1 WNHNN and CDR2 SYGVQD (reference sequence). CDR3 nucleotides: TGCGCCGGCTTCGAACAGGGGTGTGAAAAACTGTTTTTT. Its protein is CAGFEQGCEKLFF.

The rearrangement joins TRBV2 to TRBJ2-1; D perhaps matches TRBD1 (5 bases). CDR1 SNHLY and CDR2 FYNNEI come from the germline V gene. Trimming shortened V by 5 bases and J by 9 bases, and 8 bases separated the two germline ends. The CDR3 is 11 residues long. CDR3 sequence: CASSQGGEQFF. CDR3 coding DNA: TGTGCCAGCAGTCAGGGTGGTGAGCAGTTCTTC.

The chain couples TRBV7-9 to TRBJ2-7; the D gene is possibly TRBD1 (5 bases). The V gene lost 5 bases and the J gene lost 1 base, with 15 bases spanning the gap. CDR1 and CDR2 from the germline V gene are SEHNR and FQNEAQ (reference sequence). This CDR3 is built from 15 residues. This CDR3 is CASSLGASVSYEQYF. The CDR3 nucleotides are TGTGCCAGCAGCCTAGGGGCGTCCGTGTCCTACGAGCAGTACTTC.

CDR3: CASSQDARGGRVGTNEKLFF. As DNA, the CDR3 is TGCGCCAGCAGCCAAGATGCACGAGGGGGGAGGGTAGGGACTAATGAAAAACTGTTTTTT. The chain recombines TRBV4-3 with TRBJ1-4; D possibly corresponds to TRBD1 (6 bases). CDR3 length equals 20 residues. Trimming took off 0 bases at V and 2 bases at J, with 22 bases between the two ends. Per germline, CDR1 LGHNA and CDR2 YSLEER.

The genes are TRBV11-2 and TRBJ1-1; the match to TRBD1 covers 10 bases. The CDR3 spans 15 residues. Germline values: CDR1 SGHAT, CDR2 FQNNGV. The V segment lost 4 bases and the J segment 4 bases; nucleotides outside the gene matches: 6. CDR3 region: CASSSDRGLGTEAFF. The CDR3 nucleotides are TGTGCCAGCAGCTCCGACAGGGGGCTGGGCACTGAAGCTTTCTTT.

The chain has TRBV7-2 and TRBJ2-1; D perhaps matches TRBD2 (5 bases). This CDR3 has 15 residues. V lost 3 bases and J 0 bases, leaving 9 bases between the germline ends. From germline, CDR1 is SGHTA and CDR2 FQGNSA. As DNA, the CDR3 is TGTGCCAGCAGCTTTAGCGTTAGCTCCTACAATGAGCAGTTCTTC. It translates to CASSFSVSSYNEQFF.

The J gene is TRBJ1-2, the V gene TRBV11-3; D perhaps matches TRBD1 (6 bases). Germline CDR1 is SGHNT and CDR2 is YENEEA. Trimming pared 5 bases from V and 0 bases from J, leaving 16 bases between. CDR3 length equals 16 residues. The CDR3 DNA reads TGTGCCAGCAGCCTAGGGCGACAGGCAGCTAACTATGGCTACACCTTC. Protein product: CASSLGRQAANYGYTF.

The rearrangement uses TRBV7-9 and TRBJ2-5, with 10 bases that match TRBD1. TRBJ2-7 explains the end of the DNA better; the J call may be wrong. Germline values: CDR1 SEHNR, CDR2 FQNEAQ (reference sequence). The CDR3 covers 13 residues. Written as DNA, the CDR3 is TGTGCCAGCAGTGGGACAGGGGACGACGAGCAGTACTTC. Amino acid sequence: CASSGTGDDEQYF.

V is TRBV7-9 and J is TRBJ2-4, with 8 positions matching TRBD2. The ends lost 5 bases at V and 5 bases at J; junction bases unmatched: 11. The CDR3 runs 16 residues. Germline V CDR1 and CDR2: SEHNR, FQNEAQ (reference sequence). The CDR3 protein is CASSPSGGAGENIQYF. The CDR3 DNA reads as TGTGCCAGCAGCCCCTCGGGGGGGGCGGGAGAAAACATTCAGTACTTC.

The rearrangement joins TRBV5-5 to TRBJ1-1; a possible D gene is TRBD1 (5 bases). Trimming took off 0 bases at V and 4 bases at J, with 13 bases between the two ends. Germline V gene data show CDR1 as SGHKS and CDR2 as YYEKEE (reference sequence). The CDR3 runs 15 residues. The CDR3 coding sequence is TGTGCCAGCAGCTTGGAGGGGCAGCCCTTCACTGAAGCTTTCTTT. This translates into CASSLEGQPFTEAFF.

In nucleotides, the CDR3 is TGTGCCAGTAGGGAAGACACAATAGATGAAAAACTGTTTTTT. Amino acid sequence: CASREDTIDEKLFF. This chain joins TRBV19 and TRBJ1-4; D is unresolved. This CDR3 has 14 residues. V was pared by 6 bases and J by 6 bases, with 14 bases between. Germline V CDR1 and CDR2: LNHDA, SQIVND (reference sequence).

The genes are TRBV4-2 and TRBJ2-7, with TRBD1 matching over 9 bases. Germline V gives CDR1 LGHNA, CDR2 YNFKEQ. This CDR3 has 15 amino acids. Trimming removed 0 bases from V and 4 bases from J; junction bases left unmatched: 4. The DNA for the CDR3 is TGTGCCAGCAGCCAAGAGGGACAGGGAGGTTACGAGCAGTACTTC. It yields the protein CASSQEGQGGYEQYF.

The chain combines TRBV4-1 with TRBJ2-5; 8 nucleotides match TRBD1. This CDR3 has 18 amino acids. The ends lost 7 bases at V and 4 bases at J; junction bases unmatched: 20. Germline CDR1 is MGHRA and CDR2 is YSYEKL. The CDR3 protein is CASTHSGSGGLSGETQYF. The CDR3 nucleotides are TGCGCCAGCACCCACAGTGGGTCAGGGGGCCTTTCCGGAGAGACCCAGTACTTC.

V usage is TRBV4-1 and J usage is TRBJ2-5, with D unclear. This CDR3 is built from 15 residues. Per the germline V gene, CDR1 is MGHRA and CDR2 is YSYEKL. Deletions cut 0 bases from V and 2 bases from J, with 10 bases between. The CDR3 nucleotides are TGCGCCAGCAGCCAAGATCAGCAGGAACAAGAGACCCAGTACTTC. Amino acids: CASSQDQQEQETQYF.

This chain joins TRBV5-1 and TRBJ1-1, with 8 bases aligning to TRBD1. V dropped 2 bases and J dropped 1; count of bases not matched to a gene: 1. The germline V gene encodes CDR1 SGHRS and CDR2 YFSETQ. The CDR3 spans 14 residues. The CDR3 nucleotides are TGCGCCAGCAGCTTACAGGGGGGGAACACTGAAGCTTTCTTT. Its protein is CASSLQGGNTEAFF.

The chain uses TRBV7-8 and TRBJ1-1; D not certain. V was trimmed by 3 bases and J by 1 base, leaving 12 bases between them. The CDR3 sequence is 15 residues long. Germline V lookup: CDR1 SGHVS, CDR2 FQNEAQ. This chain's CDR3 is CASSLQASSNTEAFF. The CDR3 nucleotides read TGTGCCAGCAGCTTGCAGGCCAGTTCGAACACTGAAGCTTTCTTT.

This chain uses TRBV19 with TRBJ2-7; TRBD2 matches 9 bases. The CDR3 extends over 14 amino acids. V was clipped by 5 bases and J by 0 bases; unmatched bases: 2. The germline CDR1 and CDR2 sequences are LNHDA and SQIVND (reference sequence). CDR3 protein: CASSAGLASYEQYF. CDR3 nucleotides: TGTGCCAGTAGTGCGGGACTAGCCTCCTACGAGCAGTACTTC.

The chain couples TRBV21-1 to TRBJ1-1; TRBD1 reflects the table's D call only, with no check against the DNA. TRBV21-1 is classified as a pseudogene. CDR3 length: 15 residues. CDR3 protein: CASSRDRGTSTEAFF. CDR3 bases: TGTGCCAGCAGCAGGGACAGGGGAACGAGCACTGAAGCTTTCTTT.

V is TRBV5-1 and J is TRBJ2-3, with 8 bases identical to TRBD2. Germline V gene lookup returns CDR1 SGHRS and CDR2 YFSETQ. With 4 bases clipped from V and 1 base from J, the junction kept 17 bases outside the gene matches. The CDR3 has 19 amino acids. The CDR3 protein is CASSPHGGGGPVGTDTQYF. In nucleotides, the CDR3 is TGCGCCAGCAGCCCTCACGGCGGCGGGGGGCCGGTCGGCACAGATACGCAGTATTTT.